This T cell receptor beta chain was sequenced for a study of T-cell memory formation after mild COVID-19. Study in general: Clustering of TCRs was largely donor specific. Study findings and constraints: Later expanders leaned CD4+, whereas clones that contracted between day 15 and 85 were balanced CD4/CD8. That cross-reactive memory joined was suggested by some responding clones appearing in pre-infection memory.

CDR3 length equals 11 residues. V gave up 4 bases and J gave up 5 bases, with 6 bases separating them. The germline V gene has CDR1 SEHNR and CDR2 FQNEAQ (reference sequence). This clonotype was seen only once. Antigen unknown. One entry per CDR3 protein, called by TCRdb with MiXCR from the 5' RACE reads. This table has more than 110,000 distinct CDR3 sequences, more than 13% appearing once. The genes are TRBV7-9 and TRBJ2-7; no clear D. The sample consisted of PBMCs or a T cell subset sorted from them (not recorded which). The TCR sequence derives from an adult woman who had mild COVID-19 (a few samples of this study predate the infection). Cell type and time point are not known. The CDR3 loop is CASSSMNEQYF. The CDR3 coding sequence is TGTGCCAGCAGCTCAATGAACGAGCAGTACTTC. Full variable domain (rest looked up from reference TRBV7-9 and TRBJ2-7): DTGVSQNPRHKITKRGQNVTFRCDPISEHNRLYWYRQTLGQGPEFLTYFQNEAQLEKSRLLSDRFSAERPKGSFSTLEIQRTEQGDSAMYLCASSSMNEQYFGPGTRLTVT.